These 29 T cell receptor beta chains originate from one sample sequenced in a study of blood T cell repertoires in COVID-19. The table came from immunoSEQ multiplex PCR; TCRdb's copy has only in-frame clones and leaves some out. The data show 200,000 to 250,000 clones, 85% to 90% seen once. Sequencing was done on a sample of peripheral blood. Receptors originate from a woman aged 60-75 years with acute or convalescent COVID-19.

Points on this clone: This specimen includes other DNA sequences encoding the same CDR3. This chain uses TRBV18 with TRBJ1-2; TRBD1 matches at 7 bases. The CDR3 contains 13 residues. The junction had 0 bases not matched to a gene; V was cut back by 2 bases and J by 3 bases. Germline V CDR1 and CDR2: KGHSH, LQKENI. The CDR3 protein is CASSPDRDYGYTF. The CDR3 coding sequence is TGTGCCAGCTCACCAGACAGGGACTATGGCTACACCTTC.

The chain is built from TRBV19 and TRBJ2-1; 7 positions match TRBD1. After removal of 6 bases from V and 5 bases from J, the junction contained 10 bases not matched to a gene. The CDR3 contains 15 residues. Germline loops: CDR1 LNHDA, CDR2 SQIVND (reference sequence). DNA of the CDR3: TGTGCCAGTAGCATACAAGGGACAGTCCACAATGAGCAGTTCTTC. The encoded protein is CASSIQGTVHNEQFF.

The J gene is TRBJ2-2, the V gene TRBV3-1 (or the pseudogene TRBV3-2); 9 bases align to TRBD2. CDR3 length: 16 amino acids. V was pared by 3 bases and J by 2 bases, with 4 bases of the junction left unmatched. Looked up from germline, CDR1 is LGHDT and CDR2 is YNNKEL (reference sequence). The CDR3 nucleotides are TGTGCCAGCAGCCAGCGGGGGGGCCGTAACACCGGGGAGCTGTTTTTT. This encodes CASSQRGGRNTGELFF.

The chain links TRBV27 to TRBJ2-3; D possibly corresponds to TRBD2 (6 bases). This CDR3 has 16 amino acids. The V gene lost 5 bases and the J gene lost 0 bases, with 15 bases spanning the gap. Per the germline V gene, CDR1 is MNHEY and CDR2 is SMNVEV (reference sequence). CDR3 nucleotide sequence: TGTGCCAGCAGTATTCTACTAGCAGATAGCACAGATACGCAGTATTTT. Translating gives CASSILLADSTDTQYF.

The genes are TRBV12-5 and TRBJ2-3; 8 bases match TRBD1. The CDR3 spans 15 residues. After removal of 1 base from V and 2 bases from J, the junction contained 2 bases not matched to a gene. In germline, CDR1 is LGHNT, CDR2 FRNRAP. The CDR3 coding sequence is TGTGCTAGTGGTTTGGGACAGGGGTACACAGATACGCAGTATTTT. Amino acids: CASGLGQGYTDTQYF.

The CDR3 DNA follows: TGTGCCAGCAGCTCTCAGACAGGGAGCGGAGAAAAACTGTTTTTT. This sequence encodes CASSSQTGSGEKLFF. The V call is TRBV7-8, the J call TRBJ1-4; 7 bases map to TRBD1. V shed 4 bases and J 8 bases; nucleotides not matched to a gene: 10. CDR3 length: 15 residues. Germline-derived CDR1 and CDR2 are SGHVS and FQNEAQ.

The chain couples TRBV5-4 to TRBJ2-5; D remains ambiguous. CDR1 is SGHNT, CDR2 YYREEE, per germline (reference sequence). This CDR3 contains 14 residues. Trimming left V 0 bases short and J 5 bases short, with 11 bases between. This CDR3 is CASSLAMRKETQYF. The CDR3 nucleotides read TGTGCCAGCAGCTTGGCCATGCGCAAGGAGACCCAGTACTTC.

The chain joins TRBV7-9 to TRBJ1-1; D perhaps matches TRBD1 (6 bases). V lost 5 bases and J lost 10, with 17 bases in between. The CDR3 is made up of 13 amino acids. Germline-derived CDR1 and CDR2 are SEHNR and FQNEAQ (reference sequence). The CDR3 region has the DNA TGTGCCAGCAGCCGCGAAGGACAGACTCCAGCTTTCTTT. It specifies CASSREGQTPAFF.

The chain uses TRBV5-1 and TRBJ2-2; TRBD1 matches 10 bases. There are 17 residues in the CDR3. The germline gives CDR1 SGHRS, CDR2 YFSETQ. Losses at the gene ends were 4 bases for V and 6 bases for J; bases not matched to a gene: 12. This CDR3 is CASSPTTGTGVAGELFF. The DNA for the CDR3 is TGCGCCAGCAGCCCCACAACCGGGACAGGGGTTGCCGGGGAGCTGTTTTTT.

V is TRBV5-6 and J is TRBJ2-3; 9 bases map to TRBD2. The germline CDR1 and CDR2 sequences are SGHDT and YYEEEE. CDR3 size: 16 residues. The trim removed 1 base at V and 0 bases at J, leaving 3 bases unmatched. The CDR3 sequence: CASSLLTSGSTDTQYF. CDR3 nucleotides: TGTGCCAGCAGCTTGCTAACTAGCGGGAGCACAGATACGCAGTATTTT.

V gene TRBV18 combines with J gene TRBJ1-2; D ambiguous. The CDR3 has 13 amino acids. Germline CDR1 KGHSH, CDR2 LQKENI. V was shortened by 2 bases and J by 2 bases, with 6 bases between the two germline ends. The CDR3 nucleotides read TGTGCCAGCTCACCAGGGCCAAACTATGGCTACACCTTC. Protein sequence: CASSPGPNYGYTF.

This clone came up once. The chain couples TRBV30 to TRBJ1-1; TRBD1 matches 8 bases. The CDR3 totals 14 residues. Germline assignment: CDR1 GTSNPN and CDR2 SVGIG (reference sequence). With 2 bases clipped from V and 4 bases from J, the junction kept 6 bases outside the gene matches. CDR3: CAWSPDRGLTEAFF. The CDR3 nucleotides are TGTGCCTGGAGTCCAGACAGGGGTCTCACTGAAGCTTTCTTT.

J is TRBJ1-3 and V is TRBV5-6; D perhaps matches TRBD1 (6 bases). The CDR3 length is 15 residues. The V end was cut by 5 bases, the J end by 0 bases, with 12 bases between. CDR1 and CDR2 (germline): SGHDT, YYEEEE. CDR3 residues: CASSSLQGSGNTIYF. DNA for the CDR3: TGTGCCAGCAGTTCGCTACAGGGCTCTGGAAACACCATATATTTT.

The rearrangement links TRBV4-1 to TRBJ2-7, with a possible D match to TRBD2 (7 bases). Germline V gene lookup returns CDR1 MGHRA and CDR2 YSYEKL. The CDR3 has 13 amino acids. The V end was cut by 4 bases, the J end by 6 bases, with 13 bases between. The CDR3 DNA follows: TGCGCCAGCAGCCTCACGGGGGGCGCCGAGCAGTACTTC. It translates to CASSLTGGAEQYF.

This chain connects TRBV24-1 to TRBJ2-3; no reliable D call. With 2 bases removed from V and 2 bases from J, the gap between germline ends came to 16 bases. Germline V gene data show CDR1 as KGHDR and CDR2 as SFDVKD. The CDR3 covers 17 residues. The CDR3 region has the DNA TGTGCCACCAGTGATTCTCGGGTTTCGCCTTACACAGATACGCAGTATTTT. It specifies CATSDSRVSPYTDTQYF.

The chain employs TRBV9 and TRBJ2-3; a weak D match, TRBD2 (5 bases). Germline values: CDR1 SGDLS, CDR2 YYNGEE. This CDR3 region has 16 residues. Trimming pared 0 bases from V and 1 base from J, leaving 12 bases between. The CDR3 DNA reads TGTGCCAGCAGCGTAGGTAGTAGCGAGCGCACAGATACGCAGTATTTT. This encodes CASSVGSSERTDTQYF.

This clone turned up a few times. The genes are TRBV5-6 and TRBJ1-5; no firm D call. Per the germline V gene, CDR1 is SGHDT and CDR2 is YYEEEE. With 4 bases removed from V and 0 bases from J, the gap between germline ends came to 17 bases. The length of the CDR3 is 17 residues. This CDR3 reads CASSLRNGVYSNQPQHF. The DNA of the CDR3 is TGTGCCAGCAGCCTCCGAAACGGAGTTTATAGCAATCAGCCCCAGCATTTT.

The genes are TRBV6-1 and TRBJ1-1; 9 bases align to TRBD1. The CDR3 spans 13 residues. The ends lost 1 base at V and 9 bases at J; junction bases unmatched: 3. In germline, CDR1 is MNHNS, CDR2 SASEGT. DNA for the CDR3: TGTGCCAGCAGTGAAGTGGGGACAGGGCAAGCTTTCTTT. Its translation: CASSEVGTGQAFF.

The CDR3 nucleotides are TGTGCCAGTCGCCCGTCGGAGGGCGTGGGATTCTATGGCTACACCTTC. Its translation: CASRPSEGVGFYGYTF. This sequence joins TRBV19 and TRBJ1-2; D is undetermined. V dropped 8 bases and J dropped 4 bases, with 23 bases sitting between them. Germline values: CDR1 LNHDA, CDR2 SQIVND (reference sequence). This CDR3 has 16 amino acids.

CDR3 in DNA: TGTGCCAGTAGTTTTCTTGACAGGGTTCAGCCCCAGCATTTT. This translates into CASSFLDRVQPQHF. The chain couples TRBV19 to TRBJ1-5; TRBD1 aligns across 7 bases. Looked up from germline, CDR1 is LNHDA and CDR2 is SQIVND (reference sequence). This CDR3 is built from 14 residues. The ends lost 5 bases at V and 6 bases at J; junction bases unmatched: 7.

This chain links TRBV28 with TRBJ1-5; 9 bases match TRBD1. Losses at the gene ends were 5 bases for V and 3 bases for J; bases not matched to a gene: 5. Looked up from germline, CDR1 is MDHEN and CDR2 is SYDVKM. The CDR3 runs to 15 residues. The DNA for the CDR3 is TGTGCCAGCAGTCCGACAGGGGGTGTCAATCAGCCCCAGCATTTT. It is translated as CASSPTGGVNQPQHF.

The rearrangement uses TRBV11-2 and TRBJ1-2; D possibly corresponds to TRBD1 (5 bases). The CDR3 is 14 residues long. V dropped 4 bases and J dropped 4 bases, with 13 bases sitting between them. CDR1 is SGHAT, CDR2 FQNNGV, per germline. CDR3 DNA: TGTGCCAGCAGCTCCCCCACAGGACCCTATGGCTACACCTTC. It codes for CASSSPTGPYGYTF.

This sequence joins TRBV27 and TRBJ2-1, with 7 positions matching TRBD1. Germline V lookup: CDR1 MNHEY, CDR2 SMNVEV (reference sequence). Unmatched junction bases numbered 1, after V lost 6 bases and J lost 8 bases. This CDR3 is 11 amino acids long. The CDR3 bases are TGTGCCAGCAGACAGGGGTATGAGCAGTTCTTC. It specifies CASRQGYEQFF.

This chain connects TRBV6-6 to TRBJ2-7, with 11 bases that match TRBD1. The V gene's germline CDR1 is MNHNY and CDR2 SVGAGI (reference sequence). The CDR3 has 15 residues. The V gene end was trimmed by 5 bases and the J gene end by 0 bases; junction bases not matched to a gene: 3. CDR3 region: CASSGGQGVSYEQYF. The CDR3 bases are TGTGCCAGCAGTGGGGGACAGGGGGTCTCCTACGAGCAGTACTTC.

The rearrangement joins TRBV6-4 to TRBJ1-1, with TRBD1 as a possible D gene (6 bases). Germline-derived CDR1 and CDR2 are MRHNA and SNTAGT. V lost 3 bases to trimming and J lost 3 bases, with 8 bases between them. The CDR3 is 13 residues long. CDR3 in DNA: TGTGCCAGCAGTGAACAGGGATACACTGAAGCTTTCTTT. Its translation is CASSEQGYTEAFF.

The J gene is TRBJ2-1, the V gene TRBV9, with D uncertain. This CDR3 region has 16 residues. V gave up 2 bases and J gave up 2 bases, with 14 bases separating them. Per germline, CDR1 SGDLS and CDR2 YYNGEE. Here the CDR3 reads CASSVEVGSPYNEQFF. As DNA, the CDR3 is TGTGCCAGCAGCGTCGAGGTCGGATCCCCCTACAATGAGCAGTTCTTC.

The rearrangement joins TRBV27 to TRBJ2-1, with 11 bases matching TRBD1. The germline V gene has CDR1 MNHEY and CDR2 SMNVEV (reference sequence). The trim removed 7 bases at V and 4 bases at J, leaving 18 bases unmatched. The CDR3 totals 19 residues. The CDR3: CASTRASSPGQGDYNEQFF. The CDR3 bases are TGTGCCAGCACCCGGGCTTCTAGTCCGGGACAGGGGGATTACAATGAGCAGTTCTTC.

The genes are TRBV7-2 and TRBJ2-2, with D perhaps TRBD1 (6 bases). Per germline, CDR1 SGHTA and CDR2 FQGNSA. The V end was cut by 5 bases, the J end by 0 bases, with 13 bases between. The CDR3 sequence is 16 residues long. The CDR3 DNA reads as TGTGCCAGCAGCCCCCGACAGGTCGCGAACACCGGGGAGCTGTTTTTT. Amino acid sequence: CASSPRQVANTGELFF.

This clone was recorded once. The J gene is TRBJ2-1, the V gene TRBV29-1; TRBD2 aligns across 12 bases. The CDR3 spans 14 residues. CDR1 is SQVTM, CDR2 ANQGSEA, per germline. Losses at the gene ends were 3 bases for V and 13 bases for J; bases not matched to a gene: 10. The CDR3 sequence is CSVELASGGALQFF. Here the CDR3 DNA reads TGCAGCGTTGAGCTTGCTAGCGGGGGGGCGTTACAGTTCTTC.